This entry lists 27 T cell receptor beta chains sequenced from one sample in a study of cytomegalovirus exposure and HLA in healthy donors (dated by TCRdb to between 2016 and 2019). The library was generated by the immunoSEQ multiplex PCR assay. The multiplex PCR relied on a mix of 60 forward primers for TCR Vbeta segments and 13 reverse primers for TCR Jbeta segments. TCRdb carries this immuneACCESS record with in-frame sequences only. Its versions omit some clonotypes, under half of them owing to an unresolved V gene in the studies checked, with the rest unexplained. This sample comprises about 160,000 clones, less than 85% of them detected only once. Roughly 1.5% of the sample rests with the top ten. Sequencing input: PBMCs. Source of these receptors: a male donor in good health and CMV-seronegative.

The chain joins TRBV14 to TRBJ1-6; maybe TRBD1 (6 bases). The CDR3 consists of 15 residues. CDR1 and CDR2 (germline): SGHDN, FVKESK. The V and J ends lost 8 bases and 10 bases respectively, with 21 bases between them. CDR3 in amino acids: CASGQNAGRGSPLHF. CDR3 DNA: TGTGCCAGCGGGCAGAATGCGGGCAGGGGATCACCCCTCCACTTT.

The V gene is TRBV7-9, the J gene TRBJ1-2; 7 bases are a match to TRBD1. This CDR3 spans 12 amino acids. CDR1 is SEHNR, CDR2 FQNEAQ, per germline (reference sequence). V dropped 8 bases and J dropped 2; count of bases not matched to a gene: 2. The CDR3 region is CASLTGNYGYTF. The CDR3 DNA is TGTGCCAGCCTGACAGGGAACTATGGCTACACCTTC. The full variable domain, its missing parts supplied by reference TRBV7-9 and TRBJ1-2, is DTGVSQNPRHKITKRGQNVTFRCDPISEHNRLYWYRQTLGQGPEFLTYFQNEAQLEKSRLLSDRFSAERPKGSFSTLEIQRTEQGDSAMYLCASLTGNYGYTFGSGTRLTVV.

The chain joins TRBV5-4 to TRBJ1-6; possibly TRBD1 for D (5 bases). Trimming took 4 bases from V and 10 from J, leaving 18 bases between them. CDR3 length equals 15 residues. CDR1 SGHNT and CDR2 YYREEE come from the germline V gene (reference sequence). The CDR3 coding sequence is TGTGCCAGCAGCGGAGGGGCAGCCTTTGGGTCACCCCTCCACTTT. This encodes CASSGGAAFGSPLHF.

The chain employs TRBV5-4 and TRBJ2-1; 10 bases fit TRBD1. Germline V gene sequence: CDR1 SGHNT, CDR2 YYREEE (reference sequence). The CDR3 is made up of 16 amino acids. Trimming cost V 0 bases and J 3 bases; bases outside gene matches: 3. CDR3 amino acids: CASSLARTGGYNEQFF. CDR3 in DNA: TGTGCCAGCAGCTTGGCCAGGACAGGGGGCTACAATGAGCAGTTCTTC. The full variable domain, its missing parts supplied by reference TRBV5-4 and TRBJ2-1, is ETGVTQSPTHLIKTRGQQVTLRCSSQSGHNTVSWYQQALGQGPQFIFQYYREEENGRGNFPPRFSGLQFPNYSSELNVNALELDDSALYLCASSLARTGGYNEQFFGPGTRLTVL.

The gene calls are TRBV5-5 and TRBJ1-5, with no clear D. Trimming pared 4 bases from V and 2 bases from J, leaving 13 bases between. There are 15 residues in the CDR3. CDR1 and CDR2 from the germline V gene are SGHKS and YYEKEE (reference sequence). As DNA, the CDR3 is TGTGCCAGCAGCCGCCCCGGAGGAGGCAATCAGCCCCAGCATTTT. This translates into CASSRPGGGNQPQHF.

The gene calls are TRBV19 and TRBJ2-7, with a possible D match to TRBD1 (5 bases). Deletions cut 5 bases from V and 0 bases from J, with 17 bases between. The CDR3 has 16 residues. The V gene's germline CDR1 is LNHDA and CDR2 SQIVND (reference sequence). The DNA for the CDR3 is TGTGCCAGTAGTCCGCCCCCTCAGGGTAGCTCCTACGAGCAGTACTTC. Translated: CASSPPPQGSSYEQYF.

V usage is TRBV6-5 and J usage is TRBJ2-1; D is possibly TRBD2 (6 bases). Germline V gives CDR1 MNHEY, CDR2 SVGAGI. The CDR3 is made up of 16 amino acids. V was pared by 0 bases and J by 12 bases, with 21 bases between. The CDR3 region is CASSYSKPWDPRGQFF. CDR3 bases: TGTGCCAGCAGTTACTCAAAACCGTGGGACCCGCGGGGGCAGTTCTTC.

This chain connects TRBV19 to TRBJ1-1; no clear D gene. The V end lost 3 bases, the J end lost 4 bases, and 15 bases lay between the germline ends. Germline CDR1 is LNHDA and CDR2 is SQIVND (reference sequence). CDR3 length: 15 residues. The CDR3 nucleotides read TGTGCCAGTAGTATTCTATTATCGAGAGGCACTGAAGCTTTCTTT. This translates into CASSILLSRGTEAFF. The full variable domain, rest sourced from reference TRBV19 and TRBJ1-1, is DGGITQSPKYLFRKEGQNVTLSCEQNLNHDAMYWYRQDPGQGLRLIYYSQIVNDFQKGDIAEGYSVSREKKESFPLTVTSAQKNPTAFYLCASSILLSRGTEAFFGQGTRLTVV.

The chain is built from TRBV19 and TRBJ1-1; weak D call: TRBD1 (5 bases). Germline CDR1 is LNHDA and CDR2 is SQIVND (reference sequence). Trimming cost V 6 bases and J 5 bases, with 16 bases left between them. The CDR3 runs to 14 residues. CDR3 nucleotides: TGTGCCAGTAGCGGGGGAGGGTTTAATACTGAAGCTTTCTTT. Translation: CASSGGGFNTEAFF.

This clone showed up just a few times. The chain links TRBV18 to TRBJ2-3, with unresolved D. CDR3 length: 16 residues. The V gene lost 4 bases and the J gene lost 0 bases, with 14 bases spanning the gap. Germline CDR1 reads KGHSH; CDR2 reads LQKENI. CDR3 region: CASSRLRQASTDTQYF. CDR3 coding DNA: TGTGCCAGCTCACGTCTCCGGCAGGCTAGCACAGATACGCAGTATTTT.

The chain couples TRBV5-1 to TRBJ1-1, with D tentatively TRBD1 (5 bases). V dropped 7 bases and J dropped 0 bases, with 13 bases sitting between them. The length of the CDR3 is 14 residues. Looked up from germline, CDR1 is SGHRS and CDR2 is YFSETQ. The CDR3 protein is CASYGGTMNTEAFF. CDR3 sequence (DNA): TGCGCCAGCTACGGGGGGACCATGAACACTGAAGCTTTCTTT.

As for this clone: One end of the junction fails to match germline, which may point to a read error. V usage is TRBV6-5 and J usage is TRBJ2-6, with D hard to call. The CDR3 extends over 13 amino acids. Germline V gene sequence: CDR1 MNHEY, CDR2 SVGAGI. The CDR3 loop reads CASSHSGANVLTF. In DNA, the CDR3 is TGTGCCAGCAGTCACTCTGGGGCCAACGTCCTGACTTTC.

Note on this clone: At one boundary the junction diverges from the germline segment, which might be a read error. DNA of the CDR3: TGTTCCAGCAGCTCCACAGGGGCAGTATCCAATCAGCCCCAGCATTTT. This translates into CSSSSTGAVSNQPQHF. The J gene is TRBJ1-5, the V gene TRBV7-9; 7 nucleotides line up with TRBD1. There are 16 residues in the CDR3. Germline V CDR1 and CDR2: SEHNR, FQNEAQ (reference sequence).

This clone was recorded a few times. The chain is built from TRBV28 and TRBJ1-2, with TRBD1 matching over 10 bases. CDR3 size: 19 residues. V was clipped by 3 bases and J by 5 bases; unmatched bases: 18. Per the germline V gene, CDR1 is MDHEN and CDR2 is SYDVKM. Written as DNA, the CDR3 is TGTGCCAGCAGTTTTGGTTTTGTTGGAGTTGGACAGGGGGTTTATGGCTACACCTTC. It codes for CASSFGFVGVGQGVYGYTF.

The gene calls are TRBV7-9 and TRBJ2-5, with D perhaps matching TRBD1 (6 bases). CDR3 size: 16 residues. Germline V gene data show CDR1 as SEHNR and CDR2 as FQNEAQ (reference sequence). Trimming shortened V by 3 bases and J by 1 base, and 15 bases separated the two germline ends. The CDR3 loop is CASSFFRDTSQETQYF. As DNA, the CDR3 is TGTGCCAGCAGCTTCTTCCGGGACACCAGCCAAGAGACCCAGTACTTC.

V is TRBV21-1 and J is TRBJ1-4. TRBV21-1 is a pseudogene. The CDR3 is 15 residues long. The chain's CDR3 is CASSKGRGSNEKLFF. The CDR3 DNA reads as TGTGCCAGCAGCAAAGGACGCGGTTCTAATGAAAAACTGTTTTTT.

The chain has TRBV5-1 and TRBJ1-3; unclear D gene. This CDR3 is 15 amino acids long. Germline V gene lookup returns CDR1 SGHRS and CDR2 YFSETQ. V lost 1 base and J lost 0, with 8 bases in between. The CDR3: CASSLTDFSGNTIYF. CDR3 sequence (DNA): TGCGCCAGCAGCTTGACAGATTTCTCTGGAAACACCATATATTTT.

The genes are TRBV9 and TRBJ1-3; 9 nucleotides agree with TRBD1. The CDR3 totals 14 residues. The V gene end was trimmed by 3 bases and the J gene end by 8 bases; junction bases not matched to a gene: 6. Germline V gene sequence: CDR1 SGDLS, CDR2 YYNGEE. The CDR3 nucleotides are TGTGCCAGCAGCGCGGGACAGGGTCCGTACACCATATATTTT. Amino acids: CASSAGQGPYTIYF. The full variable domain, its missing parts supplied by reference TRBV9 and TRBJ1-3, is DSGVTQTPKHLITATGQRVTLRCSPRSGDLSVYWYQQSLDQGLQFLIQYYNGEERAKGNILERFSAQQFPDLHSELNLSSLELGDSALYFCASSAGQGPYTIYFGEGSWLTVV.

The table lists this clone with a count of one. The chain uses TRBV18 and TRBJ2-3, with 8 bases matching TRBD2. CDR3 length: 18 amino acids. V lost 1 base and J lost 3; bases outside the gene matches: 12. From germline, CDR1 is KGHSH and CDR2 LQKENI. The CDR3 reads CASSPLHAGGVGTDTQYF. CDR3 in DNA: TGTGCCAGCTCACCACTACACGCGGGGGGCGTCGGGACAGATACGCAGTATTTT.

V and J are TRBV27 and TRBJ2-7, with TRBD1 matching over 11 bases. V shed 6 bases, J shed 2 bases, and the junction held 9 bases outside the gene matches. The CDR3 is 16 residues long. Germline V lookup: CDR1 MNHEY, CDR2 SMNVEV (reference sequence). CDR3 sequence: CASSSIGGQGAYEQYF. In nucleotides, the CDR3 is TGTGCCAGCAGCTCGATCGGGGGACAGGGGGCCTACGAGCAGTACTTC.

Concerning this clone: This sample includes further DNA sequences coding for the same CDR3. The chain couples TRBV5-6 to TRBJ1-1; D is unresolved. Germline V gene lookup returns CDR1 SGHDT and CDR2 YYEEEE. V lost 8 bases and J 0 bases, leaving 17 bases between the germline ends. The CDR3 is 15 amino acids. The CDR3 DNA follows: TGTGCCAGTAGCCCCGCGGGCCGAATGAACACTGAAGCTTTCTTT. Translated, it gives CASSPAGRMNTEAFF.

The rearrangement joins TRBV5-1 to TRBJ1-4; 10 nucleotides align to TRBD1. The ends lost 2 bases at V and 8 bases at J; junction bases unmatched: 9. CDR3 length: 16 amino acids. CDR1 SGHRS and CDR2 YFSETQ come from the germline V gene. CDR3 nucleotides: TGCGCCAGCAGCTTAGACAGGGGGCTATTGGGGGAAAAACTGTTTTTT. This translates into CASSLDRGLLGEKLFF.

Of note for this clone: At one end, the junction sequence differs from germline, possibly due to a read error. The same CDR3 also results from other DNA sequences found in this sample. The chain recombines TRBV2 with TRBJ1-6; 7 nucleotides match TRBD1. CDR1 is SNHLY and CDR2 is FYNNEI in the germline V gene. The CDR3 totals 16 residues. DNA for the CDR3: TGTGCTAGCAGTGAAGTGGGACAGATAATGAATTCACCCCTCCACTTT. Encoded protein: CASSEVGQIMNSPLHF.

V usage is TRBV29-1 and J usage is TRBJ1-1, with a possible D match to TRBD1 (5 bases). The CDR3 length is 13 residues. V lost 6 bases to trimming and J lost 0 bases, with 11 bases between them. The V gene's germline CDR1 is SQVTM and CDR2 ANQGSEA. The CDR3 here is CSVQTDMNTEAFF. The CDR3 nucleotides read TGCAGCGTCCAGACGGACATGAACACTGAAGCTTTCTTT. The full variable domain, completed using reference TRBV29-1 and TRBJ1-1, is SAVISQKPSRDICQRGTSLTIQCQVDSQVTMMFWYRQQPGQSLTLIATANQGSEATYESGFVIDKFPISRPNLTFSTLTVSNMSPEDSSIYLCSVQTDMNTEAFFGQGTRLTVV.

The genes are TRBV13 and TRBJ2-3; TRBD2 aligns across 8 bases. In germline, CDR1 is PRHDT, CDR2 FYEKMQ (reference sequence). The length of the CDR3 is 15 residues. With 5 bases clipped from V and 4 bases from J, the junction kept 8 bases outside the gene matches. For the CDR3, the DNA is TGTGCCAGCAGCCCGCGGGGGGCGGGATCAGATACGCAGTATTTT. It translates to CASSPRGAGSDTQYF.

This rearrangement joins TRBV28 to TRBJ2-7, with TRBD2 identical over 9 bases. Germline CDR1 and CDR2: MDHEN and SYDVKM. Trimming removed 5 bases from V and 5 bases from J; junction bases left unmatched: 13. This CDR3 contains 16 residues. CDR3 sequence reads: CASSNPGASGAHEQYF. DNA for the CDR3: TGTGCCAGCAGTAATCCCGGGGCTAGCGGGGCCCACGAGCAGTACTTC.

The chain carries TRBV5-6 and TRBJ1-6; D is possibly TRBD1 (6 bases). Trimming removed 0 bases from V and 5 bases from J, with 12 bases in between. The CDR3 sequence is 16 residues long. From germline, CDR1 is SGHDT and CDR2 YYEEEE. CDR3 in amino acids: CASSLAQGWNNSPLHF. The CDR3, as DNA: TGTGCCAGCAGCTTGGCCCAGGGGTGGAATAATTCACCCCTCCACTTT. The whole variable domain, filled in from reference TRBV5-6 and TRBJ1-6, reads DAGVTQSPTHLIKTRGQQVTLRCSPKSGHDTVSWYQQALGQGPQFIFQYYEEEERQRGNFPDRFSGHQFPNYSSELNVNALLLGDSALYLCASSLAQGWNNSPLHFGNGTRLTVT.